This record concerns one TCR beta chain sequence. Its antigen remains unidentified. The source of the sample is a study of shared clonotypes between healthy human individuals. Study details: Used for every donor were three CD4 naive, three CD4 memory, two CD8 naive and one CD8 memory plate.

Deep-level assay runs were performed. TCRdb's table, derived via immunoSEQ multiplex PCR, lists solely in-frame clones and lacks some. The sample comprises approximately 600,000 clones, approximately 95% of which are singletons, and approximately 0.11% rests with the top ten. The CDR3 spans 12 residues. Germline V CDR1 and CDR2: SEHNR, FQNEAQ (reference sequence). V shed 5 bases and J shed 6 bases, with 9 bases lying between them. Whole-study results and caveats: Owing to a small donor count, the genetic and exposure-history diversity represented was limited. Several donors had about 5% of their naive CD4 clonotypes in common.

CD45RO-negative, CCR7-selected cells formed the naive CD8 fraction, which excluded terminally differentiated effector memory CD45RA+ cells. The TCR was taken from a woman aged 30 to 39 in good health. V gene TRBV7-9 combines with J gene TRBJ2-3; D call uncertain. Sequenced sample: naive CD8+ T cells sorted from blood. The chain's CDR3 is CASSPVGDTQYF. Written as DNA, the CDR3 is TGTGCCAGCAGCCCGGTGGGGGATACGCAGTATTTT.